These 18 T cell receptor beta chains came from one sample sequenced in a study of blood T cell repertoires in COVID-19. Repertoires were generated with immunoSEQ multiplex PCR, while TCRdb's copy carries only in-frame clones and drops some. The sample contains under 350,000 clones, approximately 88% of which appear only once. What was sequenced was peripheral blood. These TCRs come from a man aged 50 to 60 with acute or convalescent COVID-19.

The chain is built from TRBV15 and TRBJ2-2; D is unclear. The CDR3 runs to 14 residues. From germline, CDR1 is LNHNV and CDR2 YYDKDF (reference sequence). Trimming removed 0 bases at V and 3 bases at J, with 5 bases between. The CDR3 nucleotides read TGTGCCACCAGCAGAGATCGGGACACCGGGGAGCTGTTTTTT. It is translated as CATSRDRDTGELFF.

The J gene is TRBJ2-5, the V gene TRBV6-2 or TRBV6-3; 10 positions match TRBD2. This CDR3 contains 15 residues. The junction had 4 bases not matched to a gene; V was cut back by 2 bases and J by 4 bases. The V gene's germline CDR1 is MNHEY and CDR2 SVGEGT. CDR3 protein: CASSYPSGGVETQYF. CDR3 sequence (DNA): TGTGCCAGCAGTTACCCGAGCGGGGGGGTAGAGACCCAGTACTTC.

The V gene is TRBV18, the J gene TRBJ1-2; perhaps TRBD1 as D (5 bases). The CDR3 contains 14 residues. V dropped 3 bases and J dropped 2 bases, with 10 bases sitting between them. CDR1 and CDR2 (germline): KGHSH, LQKENI. In nucleotides, the CDR3 is TGTGCCAGCTCACCCGACAGCGGGAACTATGGCTACACCTTC. Amino acids: CASSPDSGNYGYTF.

The V and J genes are TRBV7-2 and TRBJ2-7; TRBD2 matches 8 bases. The trim removed 1 base at V and 9 bases at J, leaving 14 bases unmatched. CDR3 length: 16 amino acids. Looked up from germline, CDR1 is SGHTA and CDR2 is FQGNSA. CDR3 protein: CASSLVAGGAGGGQYF. In DNA, the CDR3 is TGTGCCAGCAGCTTAGTTGCGGGGGGAGCCGGGGGTGGGCAGTACTTC. Full variable domain (missing parts from reference TRBV7-2 and TRBJ2-7): GAGVSQSPSNKVTEKGKDVELRCDPISGHTALYWYRQSLGQGLEFLIYFQGNSAPDKSGLPSDRFSAERTGGSVSTLTIQRTQQEDSAVYLCASSLVAGGAGGGQYFGPGTRLTVT.

V and J are TRBV5-1 and TRBJ1-6; 9 positions agree with TRBD1. The V segment lost 5 bases and the J segment 10 bases; nucleotides outside the gene matches: 10. The V gene's germline CDR1 is SGHRS and CDR2 YFSETQ. The CDR3 consists of 15 residues. The CDR3 here is CASSLQGAEGSPLHF. CDR3 DNA: TGCGCCAGCAGTTTACAGGGGGCGGAAGGATCACCCCTCCACTTT.

The chain has TRBV19 and TRBJ1-2; 7 bases align to TRBD1. CDR1 and CDR2 (germline): LNHDA, SQIVND (reference sequence). The CDR3 has 12 amino acids. The junction had 1 base not matched to a gene; V was cut back by 4 bases and J by 5 bases. CDR3 sequence (DNA): TGTGCCAGTAGTAGGACAGGTTATGGCTACACCTTC. Protein sequence: CASSRTGYGYTF.

This clone appeared a single time. The chain has TRBV5-5 and TRBJ1-1, with D maybe TRBD1 (5 bases). The CDR3 is 15 residues long. Germline assignment: CDR1 SGHKS and CDR2 YYEKEE (reference sequence). Deletions cut 3 bases from V and 2 bases from J, with 14 bases between. CDR3 sequence: CASSWPQVINTEAFF. The DNA for the CDR3 is TGTGCCAGCAGCTGGCCACAGGTGATTAACACTGAAGCTTTCTTT.

V usage is TRBV10-3 and J usage is TRBJ2-3; TRBD2 matches at 9 bases. The CDR3 contains 17 residues. V lost 2 bases, J lost 3 bases, and 9 bases stayed unmatched. Germline assignment: CDR1 ENHRY and CDR2 SYGVKD. The CDR3 DNA is TGTGCCATCAGTGAGCGAGACCTAGCGGGGATAACAGATACGCAGTATTTT. Translated, it gives CAISERDLAGITDTQYF.

This chain connects TRBV25-1 to TRBJ1-1; maybe TRBD1 (5 bases). Germline V CDR1 and CDR2: MGHDK, SYGVNS. V was pared by 4 bases and J by 2 bases, with 14 bases between. The length of the CDR3 is 15 residues. The CDR3 sequence is CASSAPRRGNTEAFF. The DNA for the CDR3 is TGTGCCAGCAGTGCCCCCCGTAGGGGAAACACTGAAGCTTTCTTT.

V and J are TRBV29-1 and TRBJ1-3; TRBD1 might be the D (5 bases). The CDR3 contains 14 residues. V lost 7 bases to trimming and J lost 0 bases, with 13 bases between them. Germline values: CDR1 SQVTM, CDR2 ANQGSEA. As DNA, the CDR3 is TGCAGCGGCGGGACTGGTGCCTCTGGAAACACCATATATTTT. Protein: CSGGTGASGNTIYF.

The V and J genes are TRBV7-2 and TRBJ2-5; 11 nucleotides align to TRBD1. CDR1 and CDR2 from the germline V gene are SGHTA and FQGNSA. V dropped 5 bases and J dropped 5; count of bases not matched to a gene: 4. CDR3 size: 14 residues. The CDR3 is CASSIGTGGETQYF. CDR3 DNA sequence: TGTGCCAGCAGCATCGGGACAGGGGGGGAGACCCAGTACTTC.

The V gene is TRBV29-1, the J gene TRBJ1-1, with D tentatively TRBD1 (6 bases). From germline, CDR1 is SQVTM and CDR2 ANQGSEA. Trimming left V 3 bases short and J 0 bases short, with 14 bases between. CDR3 length: 15 residues. The CDR3 reads CSVDYRQAMNTEAFF. The CDR3, as DNA: TGCAGCGTTGATTACCGACAGGCCATGAACACTGAAGCTTTCTTT. Together with reference TRBV29-1 and TRBJ1-1, the CDR3 gives the full variable domain: SAVISQKPSRDICQRGTSLTIQCQVDSQVTMMFWYRQQPGQSLTLIATANQGSEATYESGFVIDKFPISRPNLTFSTLTVSNMSPEDSSIYLCSVDYRQAMNTEAFFGQGTRLTVV.

The V call is TRBV7-6, the J call TRBJ1-5; 10 nucleotides agree with TRBD1. Unmatched junction bases numbered 10, after V lost 5 bases and J lost 6 bases. Germline lookup yields CDR1 SGHVS and CDR2 FNYEAQ. The CDR3 has 16 amino acids. CDR3 amino acids: CASSPSLGQGFQPQHF. CDR3 DNA sequence: TGTGCCAGCAGCCCCTCCCTGGGACAGGGGTTTCAGCCCCAGCATTTT.

The chain is built from TRBV7-9 and TRBJ2-7; possible D gene TRBD1, 6 bases. There are 15 residues in the CDR3. Per germline, CDR1 SEHNR and CDR2 FQNEAQ (reference sequence). Trimming removed 4 bases from V and 1 base from J, with 14 bases in between. For the CDR3, the DNA is TGTGCCAGCAGCTGGGACCAACAGGGATCCTACGAGCAGTACTTC. This codes for CASSWDQQGSYEQYF.

This chain's CDR3 is CASSPTGPNSGNTIYF. CDR3 bases: TGTGCCAGCTCCCCGACAGGGCCCAACTCTGGAAACACCATATATTTT. V and J are TRBV18 and TRBJ1-3; 7 bases map to TRBD1. Trimming removed 6 bases from V and 0 bases from J; junction bases left unmatched: 8. CDR1 and CDR2 from the germline V gene are KGHSH and LQKENI. The CDR3 consists of 16 residues.

This clone was counted once. The rearrangement links TRBV11-2 to TRBJ1-4; D is ambiguous. The CDR3 loop spans 14 amino acids. Germline values: CDR1 SGHAT, CDR2 FQNNGV. The ends were cut back, 5 bases at V and 8 bases at J, with 15 bases in the middle. The CDR3 DNA sequence: TGTGCCAGCAGCCACGTGGGGAGCAGGGAAAAACTGTTTTTT. It translates to CASSHVGSREKLFF. The entire variable domain, with the rest obtained from reference TRBV11-2 and TRBJ1-4, is as follows: EAGVAQSPRYKIIEKRQSVAFWCNPISGHATLYWYQQILGQGPKLLIQFQNNGVVDDSQLPKDRFSAERLKGVDSTLKIQPAKLEDSAVYLCASSHVGSREKLFFGSGTQLSVL.

This chain joins TRBV19 and TRBJ2-3; 13 bases fit TRBD2. The CDR3 spans 17 residues. Germline CDR1 LNHDA, CDR2 SQIVND (reference sequence). V lost 6 bases to trimming and J lost 3 bases; unmatched junction nucleotides: 9. The CDR3 region has the DNA TGTGCCAGTAGGGGGTCGCGACTAGCGGGGGGAACAGATACGCAGTATTTT. Its protein is CASRGSRLAGGTDTQYF.

This chain links TRBV6-1 with TRBJ2-5; D is unclear. Germline CDR1 and CDR2: MNHNS and SASEGT. Trimming cost V 1 base and J 6 bases, with 9 bases left between them. The CDR3 covers 13 residues. For the CDR3, the DNA is TGTGCCAGCAGTGAAGTTTCATCTAAGACCCAGTACTTC. It specifies CASSEVSSKTQYF.